The rows below give T cell receptor beta chains drawn from one sample of a study of blood T cell repertoires in COVID-19. Data came from immunoSEQ multiplex PCR; TCRdb stores just in-frame clones and leaves some out. The table shows fewer than 350,000 clones, with 86% occurring only once. Sequencing was carried out using peripheral blood. Receptors originate from a woman aged 25-40 years with COVID-19, enrolled during active disease. The CDR3 runs from the conserved cysteine through the conserved F or W. The D gene is left open where the match is weak. Part of the rows lack a size; the others show once, few, many or a class for expanded clones.

v_call	j_call	clone_size	d_call	cdr3_aa	cdr3_nt
TRBV4-1	TRBJ2-3	NA	TRBD2	CASSLSSGGAGDTQYF	TGCGCCAGCAGCCTCTCCAGCGGGGGGGCGGGAGATACGCAGTATTTT
TRBV20-1	TRBJ1-2	NA	NA	CSPRGLYGYTF	TGCAGTCCGCGGGGGCTTTATGGCTACACCTTC
TRBV15	TRBJ1-6	NA	TRBD1	CATSRDRGRGNSPLHF	TGTGCCACCAGCAGAGATCGCGGCAGGGGGAATTCACCCCTCCACTTT
TRBV2	TRBJ2-3	NA	NA	CASSENGLPGDTQYF	TGTGCCAGCAGTGAAAACGGCCTCCCCGGGGATACGCAGTATTTT
TRBV9	TRBJ1-6	NA	NA	CASSVLGPNSPLHF	TGTGCCAGCAGCGTCTTGGGGCCTAATTCACCCCTCCACTTT
TRBV7-9	TRBJ2-2	NA	TRBD1	CASSLATGGALGGELFF	TGTGCCAGCAGCTTGGCAACAGGGGGCGCGTTAGGCGGGGAGCTGTTTTTT
TRBV5-1	TRBJ1-2	NA	TRBD1	CASSVGTVTNYGYTF	TGCGCCAGCAGCGTCGGGACAGTTACTAACTATGGCTACACCTTC
TRBV2	TRBJ2-7	NA	NA	CASSLASYEQYF	TGTGCCAGCAGTTTGGCCTCCTACGAGCAGTACTTC
TRBV11-2	TRBJ2-5	once	NA	CASSTLWGLETQYF	TGTGCCAGCAGCACCCTCTGGGGGCTGGAGACCCAGTACTTC
TRBV19	TRBJ2-3	NA	NA	CASSLASTDTQYF	TGTGCCAGTAGTCTGGCCAGCACAGATACGCAGTATTTT
TRBV19	TRBJ2-5	NA	TRBD1	CARSAVRGGAETQYF	TGTGCCAGGAGCGCAGTGCGAGGGGGCGCAGAGACCCAGTACTTC
TRBV5-1	TRBJ2-7	few	TRBD1	CASSPGTADSYEQYF	TGCGCCAGCAGCCCCGGGACAGCCGACTCCTACGAGCAGTACTTC
TRBV6-5	TRBJ1-1	once	TRBD1	CASSSGTGWDTEAFF	TGTGCCAGCAGTTCAGGGACAGGGTGGGACACTGAAGCTTTCTTT